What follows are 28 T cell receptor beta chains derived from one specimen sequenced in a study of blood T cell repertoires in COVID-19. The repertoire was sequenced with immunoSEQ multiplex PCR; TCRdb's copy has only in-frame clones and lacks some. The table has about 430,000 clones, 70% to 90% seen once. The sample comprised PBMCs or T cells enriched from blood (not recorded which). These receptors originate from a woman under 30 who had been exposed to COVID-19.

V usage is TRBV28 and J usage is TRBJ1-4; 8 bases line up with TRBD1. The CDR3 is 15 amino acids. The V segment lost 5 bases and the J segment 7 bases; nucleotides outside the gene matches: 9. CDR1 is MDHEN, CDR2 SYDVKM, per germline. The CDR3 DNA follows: TGTGCCAGCAGTGGGAGCAGGGGGCTTTTTGAAAAACTGTTTTTT. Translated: CASSGSRGLFEKLFF.

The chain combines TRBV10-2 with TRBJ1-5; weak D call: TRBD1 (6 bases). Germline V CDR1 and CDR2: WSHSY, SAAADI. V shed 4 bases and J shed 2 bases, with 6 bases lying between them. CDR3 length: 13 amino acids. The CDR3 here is CASSGGRNQPQHF. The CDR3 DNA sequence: TGCGCCAGCAGTGGGGGGCGCAATCAGCCCCAGCATTTT.

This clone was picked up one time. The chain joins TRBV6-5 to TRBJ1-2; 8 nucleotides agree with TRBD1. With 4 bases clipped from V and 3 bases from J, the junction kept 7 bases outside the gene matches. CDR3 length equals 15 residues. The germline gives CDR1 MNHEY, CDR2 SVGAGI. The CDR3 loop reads CASSSGQGGYYGYTF. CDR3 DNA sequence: TGTGCCAGCAGTTCCGGACAGGGAGGGTACTATGGCTACACCTTC.

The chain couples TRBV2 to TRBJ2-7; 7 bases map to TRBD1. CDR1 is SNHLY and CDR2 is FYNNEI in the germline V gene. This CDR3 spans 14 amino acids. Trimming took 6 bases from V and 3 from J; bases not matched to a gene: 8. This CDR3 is CASRLGTDVYEQYF. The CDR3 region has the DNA TGTGCCAGCAGGTTGGGGACAGATGTCTACGAGCAGTACTTC.

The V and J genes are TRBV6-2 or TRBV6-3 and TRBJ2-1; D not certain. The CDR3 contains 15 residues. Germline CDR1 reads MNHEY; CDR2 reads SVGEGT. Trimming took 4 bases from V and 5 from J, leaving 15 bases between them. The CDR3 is CASSSPGFRNNEQFF. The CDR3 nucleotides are TGTGCCAGCAGTTCCCCGGGTTTTCGGAACAATGAGCAGTTCTTC.

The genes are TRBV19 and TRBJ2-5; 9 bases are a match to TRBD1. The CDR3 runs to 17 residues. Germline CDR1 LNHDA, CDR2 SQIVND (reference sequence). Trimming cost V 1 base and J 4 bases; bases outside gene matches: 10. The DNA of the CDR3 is TGTGCCAGTAGTATAGTCGTGGGGACAGGGATCGGAGAGACCCAGTACTTC. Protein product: CASSIVVGTGIGETQYF.

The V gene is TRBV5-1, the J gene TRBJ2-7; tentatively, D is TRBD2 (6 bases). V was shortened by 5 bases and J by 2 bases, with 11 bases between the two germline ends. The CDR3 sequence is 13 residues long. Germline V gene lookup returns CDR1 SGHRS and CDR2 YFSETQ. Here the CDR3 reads CASREGTTYEQYF. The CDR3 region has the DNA TGCGCCAGCAGGGAGGGGACGACCTACGAGCAGTACTTC.

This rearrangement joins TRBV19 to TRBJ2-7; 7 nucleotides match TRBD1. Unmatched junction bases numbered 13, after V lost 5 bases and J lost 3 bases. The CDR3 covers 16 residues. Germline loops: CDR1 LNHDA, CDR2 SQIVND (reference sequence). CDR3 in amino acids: CASSPNAGTEVYEQYF. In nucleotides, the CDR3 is TGTGCCAGTAGTCCGAACGCCGGGACAGAGGTCTACGAGCAGTACTTC.

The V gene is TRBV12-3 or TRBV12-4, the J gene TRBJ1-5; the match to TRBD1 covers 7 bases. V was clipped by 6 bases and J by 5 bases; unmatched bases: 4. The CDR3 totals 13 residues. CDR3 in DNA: TGTGCCAGCAGCGACAGGGCCGATCAGCCCCAGCATTTT. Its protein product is CASSDRADQPQHF.

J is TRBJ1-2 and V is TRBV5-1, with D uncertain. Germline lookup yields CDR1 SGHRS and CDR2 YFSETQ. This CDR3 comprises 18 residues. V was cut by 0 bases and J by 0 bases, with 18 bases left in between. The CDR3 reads CASSLDLGLRGTNYGYTF. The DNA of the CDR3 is TGCGCCAGCAGCTTGGATTTAGGCTTACGCGGGACTAACTATGGCTACACCTTC. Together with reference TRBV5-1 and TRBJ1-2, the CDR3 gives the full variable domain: KAGVTQTPRYLIKTRGQQVTLSCSPISGHRSVSWYQQTPGQGLQFLFEYFSETQRNKGNFPGRFSGRQFSNSRSEMNVSTLELGDSALYLCASSLDLGLRGTNYGYTFGSGTRLTVV.

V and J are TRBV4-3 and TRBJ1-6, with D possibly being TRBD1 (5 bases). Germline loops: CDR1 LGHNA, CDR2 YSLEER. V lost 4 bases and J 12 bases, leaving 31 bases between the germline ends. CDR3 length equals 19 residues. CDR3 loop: CASSPVGGGTDSFILPLHF. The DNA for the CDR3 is TGCGCCAGCAGCCCCGTGGGCGGGGGGACGGATTCCTTCATTTTACCCCTCCACTTT.

CDR3: CASSLGGSGERNTEAFF. Written as DNA, the CDR3 is TGTGCCAGCAGCTTAGGGGGGTCAGGGGAAAGGAACACTGAAGCTTTCTTT. This rearrangement joins TRBV11-2 to TRBJ1-1, with D possibly TRBD1 on 6 matching bases. V shed 1 base and J shed 1 base, with 16 bases lying between them. The V gene's germline CDR1 is SGHAT and CDR2 FQNNGV. The CDR3 consists of 17 residues.

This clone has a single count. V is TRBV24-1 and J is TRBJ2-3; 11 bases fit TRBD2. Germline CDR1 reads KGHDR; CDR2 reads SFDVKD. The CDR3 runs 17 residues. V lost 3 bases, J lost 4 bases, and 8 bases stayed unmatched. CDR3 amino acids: CATSDPSTSGSADTQYF. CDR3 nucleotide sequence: TGTGCCACCAGTGATCCCTCAACTAGCGGGAGCGCAGATACGCAGTATTTT.

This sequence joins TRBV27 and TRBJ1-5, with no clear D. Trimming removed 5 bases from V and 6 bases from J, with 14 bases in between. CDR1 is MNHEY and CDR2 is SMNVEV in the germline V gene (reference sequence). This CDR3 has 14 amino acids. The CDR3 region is CASSTGWAGQPQHF. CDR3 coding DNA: TGTGCCAGCAGTACCGGATGGGCGGGTCAGCCCCAGCATTTT.

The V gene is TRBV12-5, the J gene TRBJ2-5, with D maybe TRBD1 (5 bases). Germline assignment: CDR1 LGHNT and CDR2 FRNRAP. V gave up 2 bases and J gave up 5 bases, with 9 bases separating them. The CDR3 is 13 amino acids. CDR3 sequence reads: CASGLSGKETQYF. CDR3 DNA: TGTGCTAGTGGTTTGTCAGGGAAGGAGACCCAGTACTTC.

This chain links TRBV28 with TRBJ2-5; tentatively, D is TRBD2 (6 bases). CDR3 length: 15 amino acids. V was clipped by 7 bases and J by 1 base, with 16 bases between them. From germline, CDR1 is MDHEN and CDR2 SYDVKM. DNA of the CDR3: TGTGCCAGCACCCTGTTGGCGGGGTCCCAAGAGACCCAGTACTTC. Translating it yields CASTLLAGSQETQYF.

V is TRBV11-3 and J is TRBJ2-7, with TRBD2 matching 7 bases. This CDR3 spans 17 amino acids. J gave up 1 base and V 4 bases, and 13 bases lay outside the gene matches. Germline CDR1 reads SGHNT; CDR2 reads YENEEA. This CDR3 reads CASSSVQRGIDSYEQYF. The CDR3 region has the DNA TGTGCCAGCAGCTCGGTCCAGCGGGGTATAGATTCCTACGAGCAGTACTTC.

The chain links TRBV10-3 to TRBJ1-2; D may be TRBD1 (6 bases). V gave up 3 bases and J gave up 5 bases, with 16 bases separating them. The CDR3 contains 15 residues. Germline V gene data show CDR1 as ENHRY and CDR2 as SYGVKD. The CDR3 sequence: CAISDRDTAGYGYTF. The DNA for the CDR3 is TGTGCCATCAGTGATAGGGACACTGCTGGGTATGGCTACACCTTC.

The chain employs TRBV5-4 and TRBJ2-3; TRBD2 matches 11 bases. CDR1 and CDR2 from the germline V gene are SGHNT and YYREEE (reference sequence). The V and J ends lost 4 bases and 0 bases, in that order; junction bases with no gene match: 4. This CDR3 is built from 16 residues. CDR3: CASSLRLAGSTDTQYF. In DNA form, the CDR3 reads TGTGCCAGCAGCCTGCGACTAGCGGGGAGCACAGATACGCAGTATTTT.

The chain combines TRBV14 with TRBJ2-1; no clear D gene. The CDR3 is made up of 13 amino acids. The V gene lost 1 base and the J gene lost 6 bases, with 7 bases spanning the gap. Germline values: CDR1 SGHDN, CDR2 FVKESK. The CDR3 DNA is TGTGCCAGCAGCCAAGTGTTGAGCAATGAGCAGTTCTTC. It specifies CASSQVLSNEQFF. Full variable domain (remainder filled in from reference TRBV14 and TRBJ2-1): EAGVTQFPSHSVIEKGQTVTLRCDPISGHDNLYWYRRVMGKEIKFLLHFVKESKQDESGMPNNRFLAERTGGTYSTLKVQPAELEDSGVYFCASSQVLSNEQFFGPGTRLTVL.

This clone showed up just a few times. CDR3 sequence reads: CASSPNQGQGARGEKLFF. In DNA, the CDR3 is TGTGCCAGCAGCCCAAACCAAGGCCAGGGGGCGCGGGGTGAAAAACTGTTTTTT. The chain links TRBV9 to TRBJ1-4, with 8 bases matching TRBD1. V lost 4 bases and J lost 7; bases outside the gene matches: 18. Germline loops: CDR1 SGDLS, CDR2 YYNGEE. The CDR3 covers 18 residues.

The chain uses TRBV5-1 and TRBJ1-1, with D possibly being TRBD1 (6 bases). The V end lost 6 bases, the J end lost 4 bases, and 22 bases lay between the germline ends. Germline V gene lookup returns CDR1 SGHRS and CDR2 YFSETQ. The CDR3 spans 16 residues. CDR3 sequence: CASTSQQGVSGTEAFF. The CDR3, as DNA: TGCGCCAGCACCTCACAACAGGGTGTATCGGGCACTGAAGCTTTCTTT.

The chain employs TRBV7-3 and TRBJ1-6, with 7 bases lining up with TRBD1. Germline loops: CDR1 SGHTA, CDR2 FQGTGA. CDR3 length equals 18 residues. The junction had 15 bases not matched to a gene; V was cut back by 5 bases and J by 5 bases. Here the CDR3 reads CASSHRQGALRNNSPLHF. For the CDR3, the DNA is TGTGCCAGCAGCCATAGACAGGGAGCGTTGAGAAATAATTCACCCCTCCACTTT.

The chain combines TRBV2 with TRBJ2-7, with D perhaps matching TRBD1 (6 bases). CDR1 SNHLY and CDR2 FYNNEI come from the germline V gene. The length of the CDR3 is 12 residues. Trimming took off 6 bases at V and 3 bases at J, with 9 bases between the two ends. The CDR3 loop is CASRQGGYEQYF. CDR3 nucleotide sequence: TGTGCCAGCAGACAGGGCGGCTACGAGCAGTACTTC.

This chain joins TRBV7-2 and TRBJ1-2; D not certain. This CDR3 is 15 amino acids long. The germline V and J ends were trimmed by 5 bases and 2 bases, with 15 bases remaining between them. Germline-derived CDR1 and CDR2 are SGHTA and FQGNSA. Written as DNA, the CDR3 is TGTGCCAGCAGCCCTCTATTGAGCTCGAACTATGGCTACACCTTC. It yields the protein CASSPLLSSNYGYTF.

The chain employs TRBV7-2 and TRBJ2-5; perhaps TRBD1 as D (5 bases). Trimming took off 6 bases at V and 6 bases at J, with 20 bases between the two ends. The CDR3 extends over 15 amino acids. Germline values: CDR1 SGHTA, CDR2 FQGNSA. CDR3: CASSLLRRDRKTQYF. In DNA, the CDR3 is TGTGCCAGCAGTCTTTTACGCAGGGATCGGAAGACCCAGTACTTC. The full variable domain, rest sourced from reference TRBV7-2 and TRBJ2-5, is GAGVSQSPSNKVTEKGKDVELRCDPISGHTALYWYRQSLGQGLEFLIYFQGNSAPDKSGLPSDRFSAERTGGSVSTLTIQRTQQEDSAVYLCASSLLRRDRKTQYFGPGTRLLVL.

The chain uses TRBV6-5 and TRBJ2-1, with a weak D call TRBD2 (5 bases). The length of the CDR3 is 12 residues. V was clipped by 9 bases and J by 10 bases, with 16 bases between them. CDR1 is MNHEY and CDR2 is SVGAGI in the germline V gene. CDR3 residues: CASSGSMREQFF. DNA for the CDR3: TGTGCCAGTTCGGGATCAATGAGGGAGCAGTTCTTC.

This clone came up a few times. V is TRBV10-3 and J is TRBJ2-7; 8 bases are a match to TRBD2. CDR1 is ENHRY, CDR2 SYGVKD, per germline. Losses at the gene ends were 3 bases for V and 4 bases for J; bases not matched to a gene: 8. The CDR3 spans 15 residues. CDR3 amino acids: CAISDGAGGKYEQYF. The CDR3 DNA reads TGTGCCATCAGTGATGGTGCGGGGGGAAAATACGAGCAGTACTTC.